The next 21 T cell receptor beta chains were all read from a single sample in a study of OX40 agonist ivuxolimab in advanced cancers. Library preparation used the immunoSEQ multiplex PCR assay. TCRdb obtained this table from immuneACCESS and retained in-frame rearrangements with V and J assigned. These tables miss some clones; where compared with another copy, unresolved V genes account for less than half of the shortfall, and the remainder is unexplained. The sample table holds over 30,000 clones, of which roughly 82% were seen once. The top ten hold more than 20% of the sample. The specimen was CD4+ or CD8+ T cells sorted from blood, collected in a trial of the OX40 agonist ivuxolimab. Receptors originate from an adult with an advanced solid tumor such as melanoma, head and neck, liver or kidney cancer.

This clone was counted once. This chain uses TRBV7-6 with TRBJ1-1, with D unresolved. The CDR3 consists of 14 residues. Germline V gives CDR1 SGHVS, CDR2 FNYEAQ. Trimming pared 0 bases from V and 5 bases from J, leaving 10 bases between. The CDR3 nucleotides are TGTGCCAGCAGCTTAGCACCCTCGCGGACTGAAGCTTTCTTT. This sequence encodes CASSLAPSRTEAFF.

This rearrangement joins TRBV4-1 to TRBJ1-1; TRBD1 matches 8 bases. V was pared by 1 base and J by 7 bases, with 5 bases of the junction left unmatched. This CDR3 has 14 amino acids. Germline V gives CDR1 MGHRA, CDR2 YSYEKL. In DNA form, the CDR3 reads TGCGCCAGCAGCCAAGGCAGGGGGCACGGTGAAGCTTTCTTT. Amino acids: CASSQGRGHGEAFF.

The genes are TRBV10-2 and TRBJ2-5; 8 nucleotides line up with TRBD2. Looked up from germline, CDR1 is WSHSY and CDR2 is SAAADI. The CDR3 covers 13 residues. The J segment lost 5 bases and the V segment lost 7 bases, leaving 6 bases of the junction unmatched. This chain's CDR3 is CASKGLAWETQYF. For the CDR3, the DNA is TGCGCCAGCAAAGGACTAGCCTGGGAGACCCAGTACTTC.

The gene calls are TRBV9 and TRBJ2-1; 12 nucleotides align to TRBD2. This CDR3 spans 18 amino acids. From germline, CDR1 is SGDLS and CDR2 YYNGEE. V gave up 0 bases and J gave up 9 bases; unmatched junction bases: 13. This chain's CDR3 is CASSVGPFSSGGAPEQFF. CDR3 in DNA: TGTGCCAGCAGCGTAGGTCCCTTCTCTAGCGGGGGGGCCCCTGAGCAGTTCTTC.

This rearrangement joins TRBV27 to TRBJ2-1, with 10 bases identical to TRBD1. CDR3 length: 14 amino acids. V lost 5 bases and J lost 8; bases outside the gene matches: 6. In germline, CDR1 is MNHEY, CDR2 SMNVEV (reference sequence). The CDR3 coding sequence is TGTGCCAGCAGTCCCGGGACAGGGGTGCATGAGCAGTTCTTC. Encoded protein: CASSPGTGVHEQFF.

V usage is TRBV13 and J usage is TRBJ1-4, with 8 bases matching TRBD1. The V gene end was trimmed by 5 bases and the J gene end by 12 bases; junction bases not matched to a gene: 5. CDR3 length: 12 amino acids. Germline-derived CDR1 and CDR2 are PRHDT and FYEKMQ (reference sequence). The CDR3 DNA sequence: TGTGCCAGCAGCCCGAACAGGGGGGAACTGTTTTTT. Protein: CASSPNRGELFF.

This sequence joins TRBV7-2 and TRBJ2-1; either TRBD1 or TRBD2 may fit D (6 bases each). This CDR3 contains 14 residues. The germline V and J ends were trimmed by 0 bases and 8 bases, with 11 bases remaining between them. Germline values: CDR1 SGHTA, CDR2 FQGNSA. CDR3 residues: CASSLALGGYEQFF. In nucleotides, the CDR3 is TGTGCCAGCAGCTTAGCGCTGGGGGGCTATGAGCAGTTCTTC.

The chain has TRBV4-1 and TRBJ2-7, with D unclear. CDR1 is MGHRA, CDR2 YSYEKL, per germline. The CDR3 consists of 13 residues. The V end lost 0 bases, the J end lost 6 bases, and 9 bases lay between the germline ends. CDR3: CASSQEEVSEQYF. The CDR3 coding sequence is TGCGCCAGCAGCCAAGAGGAAGTGAGCGAGCAGTACTTC.

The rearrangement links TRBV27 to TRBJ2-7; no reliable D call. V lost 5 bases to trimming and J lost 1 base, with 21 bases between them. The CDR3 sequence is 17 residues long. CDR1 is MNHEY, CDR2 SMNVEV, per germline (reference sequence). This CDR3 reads CASSARPDKPLSYEQYF. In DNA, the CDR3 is TGTGCCAGCAGTGCCCGCCCTGACAAACCGTTGTCCTACGAGCAGTACTTC.

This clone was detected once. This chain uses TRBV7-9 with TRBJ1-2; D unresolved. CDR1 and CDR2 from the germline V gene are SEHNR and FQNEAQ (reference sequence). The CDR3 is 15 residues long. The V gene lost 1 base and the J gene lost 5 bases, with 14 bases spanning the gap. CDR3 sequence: CASSLGARAEYGYTF. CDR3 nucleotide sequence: TGTGCCAGCAGCTTAGGGGCTCGGGCGGAGTATGGCTACACCTTC.

The CDR3 DNA reads as TGTGCCACCAGGTCGGGCGCCAACTGGGATCAGCCCCAGCATTTT. It yields the protein CATRSGANWDQPQHF. J is TRBJ1-5 and V is TRBV27; no firm D call. The CDR3 is 15 residues long. The germline V and J ends were trimmed by 10 bases and 5 bases, with 21 bases remaining between them. CDR1 is MNHEY, CDR2 SMNVEV, per germline (reference sequence).

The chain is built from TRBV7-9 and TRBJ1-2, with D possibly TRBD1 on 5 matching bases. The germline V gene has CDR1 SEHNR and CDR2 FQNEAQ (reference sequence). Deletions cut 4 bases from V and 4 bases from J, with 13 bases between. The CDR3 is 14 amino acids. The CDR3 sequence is CASSSSGAAYGYTF. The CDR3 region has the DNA TGTGCCAGCAGCTCGAGTGGGGCAGCCTATGGCTACACCTTC.

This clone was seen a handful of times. Here the CDR3 reads CAWMMNTEAFF. DNA for the CDR3: TGTGCCTGGATGATGAACACTGAAGCTTTCTTT. This rearrangement joins TRBV30 to TRBJ1-1; D uncertain. The CDR3 runs to 11 residues. CDR1 and CDR2 (germline): GTSNPN, SVGIG (reference sequence). The V end was cut by 4 bases, the J end by 0 bases, with 3 bases between.

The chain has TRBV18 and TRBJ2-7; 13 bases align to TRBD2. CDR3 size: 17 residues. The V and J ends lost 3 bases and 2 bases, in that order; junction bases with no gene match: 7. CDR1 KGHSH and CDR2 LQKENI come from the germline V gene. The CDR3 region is CASSPGLAGLFTYEQYF. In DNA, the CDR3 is TGTGCCAGCTCACCGGGACTAGCGGGACTATTCACCTACGAGCAGTACTTC.

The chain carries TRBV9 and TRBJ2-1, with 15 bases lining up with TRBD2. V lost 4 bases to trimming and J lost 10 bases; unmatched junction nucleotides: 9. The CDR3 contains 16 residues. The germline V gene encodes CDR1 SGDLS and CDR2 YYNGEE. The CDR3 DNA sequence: TGTGCCAGCAGCTTAAACCTCGGGACTAGCGGGAGGGAGCAGTTCTTC. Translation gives CASSLNLGTSGREQFF.

For the CDR3, the DNA is TGTGCCAGCAGTACGGTAGGAATTGAAGCTTTCTTT. Protein sequence: CASSTVGIEAFF. The chain carries TRBV6-1 and TRBJ1-1; D gene unclear. Germline-derived CDR1 and CDR2 are MNHNS and SASEGT. Between the trimmed V and J ends, which lost 5 bases and 7 bases, there was a span of 11 bases. The CDR3 consists of 12 residues.

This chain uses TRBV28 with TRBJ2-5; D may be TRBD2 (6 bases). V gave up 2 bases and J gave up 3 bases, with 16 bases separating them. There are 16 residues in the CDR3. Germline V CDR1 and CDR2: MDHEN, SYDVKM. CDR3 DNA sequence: TGTGCCAGCAGTTTAGGGGGACTTGACGGGGAAGAGACCCAGTACTTC. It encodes CASSLGGLDGEETQYF.

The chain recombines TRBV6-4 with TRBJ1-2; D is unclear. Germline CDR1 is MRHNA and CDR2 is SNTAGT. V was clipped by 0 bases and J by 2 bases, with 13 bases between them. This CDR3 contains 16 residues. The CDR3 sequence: CASSDSRSGINYGYTF. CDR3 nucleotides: TGTGCCAGCAGTGACTCAAGATCTGGGATAAACTATGGCTACACCTTC.

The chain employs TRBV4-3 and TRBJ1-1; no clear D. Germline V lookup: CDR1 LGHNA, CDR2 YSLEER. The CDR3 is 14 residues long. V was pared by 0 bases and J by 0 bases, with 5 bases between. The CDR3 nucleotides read TGCGCCAGCAGCCAAGACCAGTTGAACACTGAAGCTTTCTTT. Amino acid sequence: CASSQDQLNTEAFF.

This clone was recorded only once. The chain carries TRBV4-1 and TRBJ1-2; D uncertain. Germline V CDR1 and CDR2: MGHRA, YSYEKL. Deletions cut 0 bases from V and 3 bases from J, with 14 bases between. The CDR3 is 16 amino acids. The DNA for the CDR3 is TGCGCCAGCAGCCAAGATCAAATCGGGCAGTACTATGGCTACACCTTC. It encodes CASSQDQIGQYYGYTF.

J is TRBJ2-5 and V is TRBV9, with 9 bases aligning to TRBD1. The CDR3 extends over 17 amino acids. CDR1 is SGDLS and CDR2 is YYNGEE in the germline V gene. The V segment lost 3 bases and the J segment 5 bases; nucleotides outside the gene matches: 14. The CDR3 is CASSGPPGQGSWETQYF. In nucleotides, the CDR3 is TGTGCCAGCAGCGGACCCCCGGGACAGGGTTCATGGGAGACCCAGTACTTC.